These 11 T cell receptor beta chains were sequenced from one sample in a study of blood T cell repertoires in COVID-19 (dated by TCRdb to 2020 to 2022). Libraries were constructed by the immunoSEQ multiplex PCR assay. TCRdb retrieved this table from immuneACCESS and kept in-frame rearrangements only. Not all clones are present; in checked studies, unresolved V genes account for under half, and no reason is known for the remainder. The sample includes some 200,000 clones, with roughly 90% observed a single time. The biggest ten clones account for over 9% of the sample. Sequenced material: PBMCs or T cells enriched from blood (not recorded which). All receptors derive from a man younger than 35 with acute COVID-19.

The rearrangement links TRBV14 to TRBJ1-2; D is ambiguous. Trimming removed 3 bases from V and 4 bases from J, with 15 bases in between. The CDR3 covers 15 residues. Germline CDR1 SGHDN, CDR2 FVKESK. The CDR3 nucleotides are TGTGCCAGCAGCCATAGCGGGCCGAACGTCTATGGCTACACCTTC. This sequence encodes CASSHSGPNVYGYTF.

This chain uses TRBV19 with TRBJ1-5; 8 positions match TRBD1. Trimming cost V 6 bases and J 0 bases; bases outside gene matches: 10. Germline V CDR1 and CDR2: LNHDA, SQIVND (reference sequence). The CDR3 loop spans 17 amino acids. CDR3 sequence reads: CASSDKGQGLSNQPQHF. The DNA of the CDR3 is TGTGCCAGTAGCGATAAAGGACAGGGACTTAGCAATCAGCCCCAGCATTTT.

The rearrangement joins TRBV6-2 or TRBV6-3 to TRBJ2-1; a weak D match, TRBD2 (5 bases). The CDR3 totals 15 residues. Trimming stripped 6 bases from V and 0 bases from J, with 12 bases between. Germline CDR1 MNHEY, CDR2 SVGEGT. This CDR3 is CASSRGYNSYNEQFF. The CDR3 nucleotides are TGTGCCAGCAGCCGAGGGTATAACTCCTACAATGAGCAGTTCTTC.

The gene calls are TRBV7-2 and TRBJ1-1; TRBD1 matches 7 bases. The CDR3 is 15 amino acids. J was trimmed by 0 bases and V by 5 bases; bases with no gene match: 6. CDR1 SGHTA and CDR2 FQGNSA come from the germline V gene. The CDR3 nucleotides are TGTGCCAGCAGCAGATCGACAGGGTTGAACACTGAAGCTTTCTTT. It yields the protein CASSRSTGLNTEAFF.

The chain carries TRBV18 and TRBJ2-7, with D possibly being TRBD1 (5 bases). V lost 5 bases, J lost 3 bases, and 5 bases lay in between. Germline V gene data show CDR1 as KGHSH and CDR2 as LQKENI. This CDR3 is 11 amino acids long. The CDR3 here is CASSTGYEQYF. The CDR3 DNA reads TGTGCCAGCTCAACAGGCTACGAGCAGTACTTC.

The rearrangement links TRBV27 to TRBJ2-7, with a possible D match to TRBD1 (6 bases). The CDR3 is made up of 10 amino acids. Per the germline V gene, CDR1 is MNHEY and CDR2 is SMNVEV (reference sequence). Deletions cut 10 bases from V and 5 bases from J, with 9 bases between. Here the CDR3 DNA reads TGTGCCACAGGGGTCCACGAGCAGTACTTC. Amino acids: CATGVHEQYF.

This chain joins TRBV5-4 and TRBJ2-2, with 8 bases lining up with TRBD1. Germline-derived CDR1 and CDR2 are SGHNT and YYREEE (reference sequence). Trimming removed 7 bases from V and 1 base from J; junction bases left unmatched: 6. The CDR3 is 15 residues long. The DNA for the CDR3 is TGTGCCAGCGGAGCCGGGACAGGGAACACCGGGGAGCTGTTTTTT. This gives the protein CASGAGTGNTGELFF.

The gene calls are TRBV5-1 and TRBJ2-1; perhaps TRBD1 as D (6 bases). V shed 3 bases and J shed 0 bases, with 16 bases lying between them. The CDR3 spans 17 residues. Germline CDR1 SGHRS, CDR2 YFSETQ. CDR3 bases: TGCGCCAGCAGCTACGACAGGCAAATGAGCTCCTACAATGAGCAGTTCTTC. It specifies CASSYDRQMSSYNEQFF.

The chain has TRBV28 and TRBJ1-2; 7 bases map to TRBD1. Germline trimming cut 6 bases from V and 0 bases from J; bases unmatched to any gene: 10. The CDR3 is made up of 16 amino acids. The V gene's germline CDR1 is MDHEN and CDR2 SYDVKM. The CDR3 region is CASSLPGGGPNYGYTF. CDR3 nucleotide sequence: TGTGCCAGCAGCCTCCCGGGAGGGGGCCCTAACTATGGCTACACCTTC.

V usage is TRBV11-2 and J usage is TRBJ2-7, with TRBD2 identical over 13 bases. With 5 bases clipped from V and 4 bases from J, the junction kept 8 bases outside the gene matches. CDR3 length equals 16 residues. CDR1 and CDR2 from the germline V gene are SGHAT and FQNNGV. The chain's CDR3 is CASSTRTSGSRYEQYF. DNA for the CDR3: TGTGCCAGCAGCACAAGGACTAGCGGGAGTAGATACGAGCAGTACTTC.

The V and J genes are TRBV19 and TRBJ2-3; a possible D gene is TRBD2 (5 bases). This CDR3 spans 13 amino acids. Trimming removed 9 bases at V and 3 bases at J, with 13 bases between. Per the germline V gene, CDR1 is LNHDA and CDR2 is SQIVND (reference sequence). CDR3 amino acids: CASLARETDTQYF. For the CDR3, the DNA is TGTGCCAGCCTGGCGAGGGAGACAGATACGCAGTATTTT.